Presented here are 5 T cell receptor beta chains from one specimen sequenced in a study of cytomegalovirus exposure and HLA in healthy donors. The repertoire was sequenced with immunoSEQ multiplex PCR; TCRdb's copy has only in-frame clones and lacks some. This table holds fewer than 120,000 clones, over 85% found once. The sequencing sample was made of PBMCs. The source of these receptors is a woman younger than 30 in good health and CMV-seronegative.

V and J are TRBV27 and TRBJ2-7; 11 nucleotides align to TRBD2. The CDR3 totals 17 residues. V gave up 0 bases and J gave up 3 bases; unmatched junction bases: 7. In germline, CDR1 is MNHEY, CDR2 SMNVEV (reference sequence). CDR3: CASSLSFTSGSFYEQYF. CDR3 bases: TGTGCCAGCAGTTTATCGTTTACTAGCGGGAGTTTCTACGAGCAGTACTTC.

This clone was detected once. This chain connects TRBV28 to TRBJ1-5, with TRBD1 matching over 7 bases. The CDR3 sequence is 17 residues long. The V and J ends lost 6 bases and 0 bases, in that order; junction bases with no gene match: 11. CDR1 and CDR2 from the germline V gene are MDHEN and SYDVKM. The CDR3 DNA follows: TGTGCCAGCAGAGCCCGGGGACAGCTGAATAGCAATCAGCCCCAGCATTTT. This codes for CASRARGQLNSNQPQHF.

The chain uses TRBV27 and TRBJ2-7, with D perhaps TRBD1 (5 bases). The CDR3 is made up of 14 amino acids. Germline loops: CDR1 MNHEY, CDR2 SMNVEV (reference sequence). V lost 5 bases and J lost 1, with 12 bases in between. In DNA form, the CDR3 reads TGTGCCAGCAGTATTCAGGGTGAGTCCTACGAGCAGTACTTC. Amino acids: CASSIQGESYEQYF.

The V and J genes are TRBV5-6 and TRBJ2-7, with D unresolved. The CDR3 length is 15 residues. V was clipped by 7 bases and J by 1 base, with 18 bases between them. Looked up from germline, CDR1 is SGHDT and CDR2 is YYEEEE. CDR3 sequence: CASSFGQLRSYEQYF. DNA for the CDR3: TGTGCCAGCTCATTTGGGCAGCTCAGGTCCTACGAGCAGTACTTC.

The chain couples TRBV4-1 to TRBJ1-2, with 7 positions matching TRBD1. The CDR3 loop spans 15 amino acids. V was pared by 1 base and J by 8 bases, with 10 bases of the junction left unmatched. Germline values: CDR1 MGHRA, CDR2 YSYEKL. CDR3 nucleotides: TGCGCCAGCAGCCAAGTTATATACGGGACAGAGGGCTACACCTTC. This translates into CASSQVIYGTEGYTF.